These 12 T cell receptor beta chains came from one sample sequenced in a study of blood T cell repertoires in COVID-19. Sequencing was performed with immunoSEQ multiplex PCR; in TCRdb, only in-frame clones are kept and a portion is missing. The sample lists about 140,000 clones, approximately 83% occurring once. The sequenced sample consisted of PBMCs or T cells enriched from blood (not recorded which). The source of these receptors is a man between 65 and 85 years old who had been exposed to COVID-19.

The genes are TRBV21-1 and TRBJ1-3; the table names TRBD1, a call not compared with the DNA. TRBV21-1 is a pseudogene segment. The CDR3 totals 11 residues. CDR3 protein: CASSEGVRGNF. The CDR3 DNA sequence: TGTGCCAGCAGCGAAGGCGTCAGGGGAAATTTT.

V and J are TRBV23-1 and TRBJ1-5; 9 bases fit TRBD1. TRBV23-1 is treated as an ORF (open reading frame) with a function not yet certain. The trim removed 1 base at V and 6 bases at J, leaving 7 bases unmatched. The CDR3 loop spans 16 amino acids. As DNA, the CDR3 is TGCGCCAGCAGTCAATACCGGACAGGGGAAAGTCAGCCCCAGCATTTT. Its translation is CASSQYRTGESQPQHF.

This clone appeared a single time. The chain joins TRBV4-1 to TRBJ1-1, with 8 bases aligning to TRBD1. The J segment lost 1 base and the V segment lost 4 bases, leaving 14 bases of the junction unmatched. This CDR3 has 18 residues. Germline CDR1 reads MGHRA; CDR2 reads YSYEKL. The CDR3 DNA is TGCGCCAGCAGCCTCCCCTTTCGGACAGGGCCAAAGAACACTGAAGCTTTCTTT. This translates into CASSLPFRTGPKNTEAFF.

This chain uses TRBV7-2 with TRBJ1-4, with TRBD1 as a possible D gene (6 bases). This CDR3 region has 16 residues. V was trimmed by 5 bases and J by 8 bases, leaving 21 bases between them. The germline V gene encodes CDR1 SGHTA and CDR2 FQGNSA. The CDR3 loop reads CASSLRRTVTGEKLFF. The CDR3 region has the DNA TGTGCCAGCAGCCTGCGTCGGACAGTAACCGGCGAAAAACTGTTTTTT.

The rearrangement joins TRBV19 to TRBJ2-5, with D perhaps matching TRBD2 (6 bases). The CDR3 covers 15 residues. From germline, CDR1 is LNHDA and CDR2 SQIVND (reference sequence). V lost 7 bases, J lost 5 bases, and 20 bases lay in between. The CDR3, as DNA: TGTGCCAGTACCTATGGTCCGGGAGCTGGCGAGACCCAGTACTTC. Translated: CASTYGPGAGETQYF.

The gene calls are TRBV5-6 and TRBJ1-1, with D possibly TRBD1 on 5 matching bases. CDR1 and CDR2 (germline): SGHDT, YYEEEE. The CDR3 totals 14 residues. V dropped 4 bases and J dropped 1 base, with 11 bases sitting between them. CDR3 DNA: TGTGCCAGCAGCATCAGGGCGAAGAACACTGAAGCTTTCTTT. It codes for CASSIRAKNTEAFF.

The sample holds a few counts of this clone. This chain joins TRBV1 and TRBJ2-7; TRBD1, the D gene given by the table, was not confirmed from the DNA. TRBV1 is recorded as a pseudogene. This CDR3 is 17 amino acids long. The CDR3 protein is CTSSQPVAGIHADEQYF. DNA of the CDR3: TGCACCAGCAGCCAACCCGTAGCAGGGATCCACGCCGACGAGCAGTACTTC.

V usage is TRBV5-4 and J usage is TRBJ2-1, with 9 positions matching TRBD2. Germline lookup yields CDR1 SGHNT and CDR2 YYREEE (reference sequence). The ends lost 4 bases at V and 4 bases at J; junction bases unmatched: 9. CDR3 length: 16 amino acids. The CDR3 spells CASSLNAGGRYNEQFF. CDR3 nucleotides: TGTGCCAGCAGCCTTAATGCGGGAGGGCGGTACAATGAGCAGTTCTTC.

The V call is TRBV29-1, the J call TRBJ1-1, with D uncertain. CDR3 size: 13 residues. Germline CDR1 is SQVTM and CDR2 is ANQGSEA. V gave up 4 bases and J gave up 1 base, with 10 bases separating them. CDR3 bases: TGCAGCGTTGCTATGCTTACGAACACTGAAGCTTTCTTT. As protein: CSVAMLTNTEAFF. The full variable domain, its missing parts supplied by reference TRBV29-1 and TRBJ1-1, is SAVISQKPSRDICQRGTSLTIQCQVDSQVTMMFWYRQQPGQSLTLIATANQGSEATYESGFVIDKFPISRPNLTFSTLTVSNMSPEDSSIYLCSVAMLTNTEAFFGQGTRLTVV.

The rearrangement uses TRBV4-3 and TRBJ1-1, with D hard to call. The CDR3 sequence is 13 residues long. Trimming pared 1 base from V and 5 bases from J, leaving 8 bases between. From germline, CDR1 is LGHNA and CDR2 YSLEER. The CDR3: CASSQVAATEAFF. The CDR3, as DNA: TGCGCCAGCAGCCAAGTGGCAGCGACTGAAGCTTTCTTT.

This chain connects TRBV7-8 to TRBJ2-5; TRBD2 is a possible D gene (5 bases). Trimming left V 6 bases short and J 5 bases short, with 13 bases between. Germline V lookup: CDR1 SGHVS, CDR2 FQNEAQ. The CDR3 totals 13 residues. CDR3 amino acids: CASSEPRGETQYF. Written as DNA, the CDR3 is TGTGCCAGCAGTGAGCCCCGCGGGGAGACCCAGTACTTC.

The gene calls are TRBV28 and TRBJ1-5; 10 bases match TRBD1. The CDR3 covers 15 residues. The V gene's germline CDR1 is MDHEN and CDR2 SYDVKM. J gave up 5 bases and V 6 bases, and 7 bases lay outside the gene matches. The CDR3 reads CASSTTGQGYQPQHF. The CDR3 DNA sequence: TGTGCCAGCAGCACGACGGGACAGGGGTATCAGCCCCAGCATTTT.